This T cell receptor beta chain was found in a study of blood T cell repertoires in COVID-19. Study-level background: PBMCs, B-cell-depleted T cells, or T cells provided the cDNA or gDNA that made up the material.

The germline CDR1 and CDR2 sequences are ENHRY and SYGVKD. J gave up 0 bases and V 4 bases, and 5 bases lay outside the gene matches. The length of the CDR3 is 16 residues. Data came from immunoSEQ multiplex PCR; TCRdb stores just in-frame clones and leaves some out. The repertoire holds roughly 240,000 clones, with roughly 82% as singletons. Sequences were obtained from peripheral blood. V usage is TRBV10-3 and J usage is TRBJ1-3; TRBD1 aligns across 8 bases. This sequence originates from an older woman with acute or convalescent COVID-19. The CDR3 DNA reads TGTGCCATCAGTGGCTCCACAGGGGGCTCTGGAAACACCATATATTTT. It yields the protein CAISGSTGGSGNTIYF.